This TCR beta chain was found in a study of T cell responses to AZD1222 COVID-19 vaccine. General observations from the study: Baseline seropositives among AZD1222 recipients totaled only five or six. Unmutated variant regions are reportedly the target of nearly half of TCRs that are spike-specific. Scientists sampled the repertoires only once the peak T cell response had passed.

Trimming pared 0 bases from V and 7 bases from J, leaving 16 bases between. The CDR3 runs 15 residues. In germline, CDR1 is MGHRA, CDR2 YSYEKL. Method: immunoSEQ multiplex PCR; TCRdb's copy keeps in-frame clones and lacks some. This sample has 95,000 to 100,000 clones, with 88% found just once. To note about this clone: Its antigen remains unidentified.

This TCR came from an adult who received the AZD1222 COVID-19 vaccine. This chain joins TRBV4-1 and TRBJ2-7, with D perhaps matching TRBD2 (6 bases). Sequences were derived from peripheral blood, sampled 28 days after the second AZD1222 dose. CDR3 nucleotide sequence: TGCGCCAGCAGCCAAGACTATAGCGGTGGGGGGGAGCAGTACTTC. It specifies CASSQDYSGGGEQYF.